One sample yielded the 3 T cell receptor beta chains listed below, sequenced in a study of blood T cells in healthy people across ages. A second PCR of roughly 7 to 11 cycles used a sample-barcoded 5' primer and a J-beta primer mix. TCRdb itself ran the 5' RACE reads through MiXCR, one entry per CDR3 protein. The table shows around 1,600,000 distinct CDR3 sequences, with around 40% occurring only once. Sequencing was performed on blood. The origin of the receptors is a woman aged 18-30 years in good health.

The chain uses TRBV7-2 and TRBJ2-3; D not certain. The V gene lost 1 base and the J gene lost 4 bases, with 9 bases spanning the gap. The CDR3 totals 14 residues. Germline V gives CDR1 SGHTA, CDR2 FQGNSA. CDR3 DNA sequence: TGTGCCAGCAGCTTAGGGGTGGGCCCAGATACGCAGTATTTT. It is translated as CASSLGVGPDTQYF.

Here the CDR3 reads CASRPPDYYGYTF. DNA for the CDR3: TGTGCCAGCAGGCCCCCAGACTACTATGGCTACACCTTC. The chain combines TRBV7-2 with TRBJ1-2; D gene unclear. CDR3 length equals 13 residues. CDR1 is SGHTA and CDR2 is FQGNSA in the germline V gene. The V end lost 6 bases, the J end lost 3 bases, and 11 bases lay between the germline ends.

There are many counts of this clonotype. This chain connects TRBV27 to TRBJ1-5; 8 bases align to TRBD1. The J segment lost 1 base and the V segment lost 6 bases, leaving 5 bases of the junction unmatched. The CDR3 runs to 15 residues. The germline gives CDR1 MNHEY, CDR2 SMNVEV (reference sequence). CDR3 in amino acids: CASSSGQGSNQPQHF. The DNA of the CDR3 is TGTGCCAGCAGCTCAGGACAGGGCAGCAATCAGCCCCAGCATTTT.